This T cell receptor (beta chain) was observed in a study of cytomegalovirus exposure and HLA in healthy donors. PCR was performed using 60 Vbeta and 13 Jbeta primers. TCRdb keeps only in-frame clones here, not all; method: immunoSEQ multiplex PCR. The sample lists 160,000 or so clones, 65% to 85% seen once, with 1% to 1.5% in the top ten. For this clone: Antigen: not known.

Findings of the study overall: The study carried out a later analysis of TCR beta sequences. It associated some 18,000 of them with specific HLA alleles at a false discovery rate of 0.05.

The V end lost 1 base, the J end lost 5 bases, and 12 bases lay between the germline ends. This CDR3 is built from 14 residues. Germline CDR1 and CDR2: SGHNT and YENEEA. This chain uses TRBV11-3 with TRBJ2-7; D is perhaps TRBD2 (6 bases). The source material was PBMCs. The receptor was isolated from a man in his forties or fifties in good health and CMV-seropositive. The CDR3 spells CASSLGLEGDEQYF. In DNA, the CDR3 is TGTGCCAGCAGCTTAGGATTGGAGGGAGACGAGCAGTACTTC. The full variable domain, in which reference TRBV11-3 and TRBJ2-7 provide the parts outside the CDR3, is EAGVVQSPRYKIIEKKQPVAFWCNPISGHNTLYWYLQNLGQGPELLIRYENEEAVDDSQLPKDRFSAERLKGVDSTLKIQPAELGDSAVYLCASSLGLEGDEQYFGPGTRLTVT.